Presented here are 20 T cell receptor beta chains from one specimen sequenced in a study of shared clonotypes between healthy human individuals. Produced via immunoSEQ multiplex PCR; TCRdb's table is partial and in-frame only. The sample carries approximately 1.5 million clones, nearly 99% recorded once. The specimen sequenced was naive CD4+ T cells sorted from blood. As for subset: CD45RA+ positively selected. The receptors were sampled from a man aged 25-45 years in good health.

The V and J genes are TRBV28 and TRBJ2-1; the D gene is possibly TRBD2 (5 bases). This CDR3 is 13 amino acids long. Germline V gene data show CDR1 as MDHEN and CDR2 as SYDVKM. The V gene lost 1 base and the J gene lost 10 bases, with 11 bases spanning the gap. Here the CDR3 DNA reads TGTGCCAGCAGTTTATCCGGGGTTGCGGAGCAGTTCTTC. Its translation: CASSLSGVAEQFF. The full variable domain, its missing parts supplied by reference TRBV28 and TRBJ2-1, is DVKVTQSSRYLVKRTGEKVFLECVQDMDHENMFWYRQDPGLGLRLIYFSYDVKMKEKGDIPEGYSVSREKKERFSLILESASTNQTSMYLCASSLSGVAEQFFGPGTRLTVL.

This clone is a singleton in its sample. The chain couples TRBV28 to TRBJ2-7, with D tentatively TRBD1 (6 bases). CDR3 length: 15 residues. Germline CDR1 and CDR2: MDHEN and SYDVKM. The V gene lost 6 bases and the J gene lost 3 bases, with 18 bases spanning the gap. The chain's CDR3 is CASRPRQVGLYEQYF. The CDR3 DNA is TGTGCCAGCAGACCTCGACAGGTTGGCCTCTACGAGCAGTACTTC. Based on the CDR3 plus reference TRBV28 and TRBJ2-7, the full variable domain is DVKVTQSSRYLVKRTGEKVFLECVQDMDHENMFWYRQDPGLGLRLIYFSYDVKMKEKGDIPEGYSVSREKKERFSLILESASTNQTSMYLCASRPRQVGLYEQYFGPGTRLTVT.

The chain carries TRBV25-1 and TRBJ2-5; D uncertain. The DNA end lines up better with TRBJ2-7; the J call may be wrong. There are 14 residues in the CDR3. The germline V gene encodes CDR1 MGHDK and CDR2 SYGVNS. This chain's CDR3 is CASSELPEASEQYF. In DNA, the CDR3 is TGTGCCAGCAGTGAATTGCCCGAAGCATCCGAGCAGTACTTC.

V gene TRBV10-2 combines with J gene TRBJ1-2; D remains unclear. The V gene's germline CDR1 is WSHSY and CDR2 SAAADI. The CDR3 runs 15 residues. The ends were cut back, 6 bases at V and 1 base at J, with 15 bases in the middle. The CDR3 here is CASSLTDLINYGYTF. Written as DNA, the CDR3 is TGCGCCAGCAGCCTAACAGACCTCATTAACTATGGCTACACCTTC.

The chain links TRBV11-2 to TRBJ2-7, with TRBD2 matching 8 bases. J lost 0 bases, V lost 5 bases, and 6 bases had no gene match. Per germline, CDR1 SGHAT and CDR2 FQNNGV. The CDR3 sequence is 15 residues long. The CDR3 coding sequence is TGTGCCAGCAGCAAGACTAGCGAGAGCTCCTACGAGCAGTACTTC. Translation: CASSKTSESSYEQYF.

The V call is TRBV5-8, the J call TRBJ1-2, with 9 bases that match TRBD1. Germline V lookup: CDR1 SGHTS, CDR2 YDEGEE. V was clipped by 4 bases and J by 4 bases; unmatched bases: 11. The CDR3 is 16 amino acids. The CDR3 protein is CASSGRQGELTYGYTF. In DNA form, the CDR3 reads TGTGCCAGCAGCGGTCGACAGGGGGAGTTAACCTATGGCTACACCTTC.

Written as DNA, the CDR3 is TGTGCCAGCAGACGGGGTCATACCGGGGAGCTGTTTTTT. It specifies CASRRGHTGELFF. This chain connects TRBV6-5 to TRBJ2-2, with D perhaps TRBD2 (5 bases). V was trimmed by 6 bases and J by 5 bases, leaving 10 bases between them. This CDR3 has 13 residues. CDR1 and CDR2 from the germline V gene are MNHEY and SVGAGI.

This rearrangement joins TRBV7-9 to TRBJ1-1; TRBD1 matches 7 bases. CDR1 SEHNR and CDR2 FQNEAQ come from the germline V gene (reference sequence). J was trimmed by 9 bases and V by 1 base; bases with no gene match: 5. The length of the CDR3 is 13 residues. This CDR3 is CASSLEGASQAFF. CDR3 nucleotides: TGTGCCAGCAGCTTAGAGGGGGCGAGTCAAGCTTTCTTT.

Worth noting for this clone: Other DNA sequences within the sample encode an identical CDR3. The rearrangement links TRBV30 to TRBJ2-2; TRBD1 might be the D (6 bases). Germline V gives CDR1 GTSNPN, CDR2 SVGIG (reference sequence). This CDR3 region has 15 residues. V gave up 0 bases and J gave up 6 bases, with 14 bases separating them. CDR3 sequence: CAWSVLAGAAGELFF. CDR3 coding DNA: TGTGCCTGGAGTGTTTTGGCAGGGGCGGCCGGGGAGCTGTTTTTT. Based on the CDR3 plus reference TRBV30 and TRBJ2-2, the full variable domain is SQTIHQWPATLVQPVGSPLSLECTVEGTSNPNLYWYRQAAGRGLQLLFYSVGIGQISSEVPQNLSASRPQDRQFILSSKKLLLSDSGFYLCAWSVLAGAAGELFFGEGSRLTVL.

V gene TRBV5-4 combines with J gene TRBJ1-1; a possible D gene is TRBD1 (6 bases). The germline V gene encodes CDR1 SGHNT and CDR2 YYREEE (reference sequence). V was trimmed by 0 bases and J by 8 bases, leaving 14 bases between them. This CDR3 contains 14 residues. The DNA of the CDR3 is TGTGCCAGCAGCTTGGACAGGGCTGGATGGGAAGCTTTCTTT. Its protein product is CASSLDRAGWEAFF.

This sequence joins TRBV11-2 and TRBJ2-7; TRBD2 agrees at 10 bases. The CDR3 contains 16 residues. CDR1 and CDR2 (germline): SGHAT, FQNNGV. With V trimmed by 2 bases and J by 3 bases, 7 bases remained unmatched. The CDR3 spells CASSLMASGSYYEQYF. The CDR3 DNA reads TGTGCCAGCAGCTTAATGGCTAGCGGGAGTTACTACGAGCAGTACTTC.

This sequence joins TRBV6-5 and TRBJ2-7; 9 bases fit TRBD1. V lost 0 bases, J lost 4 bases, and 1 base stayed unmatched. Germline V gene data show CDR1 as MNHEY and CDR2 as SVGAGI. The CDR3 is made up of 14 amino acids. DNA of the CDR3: TGTGCCAGCAGTTACTCGACAGGGGGGTACGAGCAGTACTTC. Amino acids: CASSYSTGGYEQYF.

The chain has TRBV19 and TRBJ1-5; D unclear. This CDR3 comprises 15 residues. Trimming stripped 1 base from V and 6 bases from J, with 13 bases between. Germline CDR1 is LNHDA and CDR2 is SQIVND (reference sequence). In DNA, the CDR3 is TGTGCCAGTAGTATAGGTTTGGAGCTCCTTCAGCCCCAGCATTTT. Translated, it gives CASSIGLELLQPQHF.

The chain's CDR3 is CASTKNPQGAEAFF. The CDR3 DNA reads TGTGCCAGTACCAAAAACCCACAGGGCGCTGAAGCTTTCTTT. The chain couples TRBV19 to TRBJ1-1; tentative D call: TRBD1 (6 bases). The CDR3 covers 14 residues. The V end lost 7 bases, the J end lost 6 bases, and 18 bases lay between the germline ends. The germline V gene has CDR1 LNHDA and CDR2 SQIVND (reference sequence).

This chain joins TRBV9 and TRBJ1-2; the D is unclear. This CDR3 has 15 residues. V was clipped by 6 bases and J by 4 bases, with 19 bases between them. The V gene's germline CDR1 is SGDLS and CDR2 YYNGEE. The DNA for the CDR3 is TGTGCCAGCACCCGCCAGGCGGTGGAGGGCTATGGCTACACCTTC. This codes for CASTRQAVEGYGYTF.

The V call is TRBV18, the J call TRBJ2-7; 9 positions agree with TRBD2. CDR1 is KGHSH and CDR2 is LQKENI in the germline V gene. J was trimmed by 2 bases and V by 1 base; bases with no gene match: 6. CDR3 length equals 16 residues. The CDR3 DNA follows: TGTGCCAGCTCACCACTGTCTAGCGGGATAGCCTACGAGCAGTACTTC. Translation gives CASSPLSSGIAYEQYF. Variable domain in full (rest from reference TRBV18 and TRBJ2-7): NAGVMQNPRHLVRRRGQEARLRCSPMKGHSHVYWYRQLPEEGLKFMVYLQKENIIDESGMPKERFSAEFPKEGPSILRIQQVVRGDSAAYFCASSPLSSGIAYEQYFGPGTRLTVT.

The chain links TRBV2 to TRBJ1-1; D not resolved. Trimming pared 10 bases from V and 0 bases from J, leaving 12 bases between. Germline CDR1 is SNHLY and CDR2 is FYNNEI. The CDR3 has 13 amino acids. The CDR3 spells CATRTEMNTEAFF. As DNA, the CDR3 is TGTGCCACCAGGACGGAGATGAACACTGAAGCTTTCTTT.

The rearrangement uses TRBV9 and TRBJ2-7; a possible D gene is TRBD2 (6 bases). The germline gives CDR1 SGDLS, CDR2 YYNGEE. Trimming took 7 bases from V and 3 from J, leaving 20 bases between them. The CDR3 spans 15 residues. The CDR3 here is CASSGGANIDYEQYF. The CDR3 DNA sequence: TGTGCCAGCTCCGGGGGAGCTAATATCGACTACGAGCAGTACTTC.

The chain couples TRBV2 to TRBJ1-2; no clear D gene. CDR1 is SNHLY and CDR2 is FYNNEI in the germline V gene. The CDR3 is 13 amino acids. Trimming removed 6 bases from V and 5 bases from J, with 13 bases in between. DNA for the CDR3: TGTGCCAGCAGCCCCGAAACCTTATATGGCTACACCTTC. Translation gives CASSPETLYGYTF.

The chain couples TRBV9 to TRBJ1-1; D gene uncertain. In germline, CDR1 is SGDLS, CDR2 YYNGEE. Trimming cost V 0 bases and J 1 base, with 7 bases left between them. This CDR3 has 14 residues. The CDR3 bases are TGTGCCAGCAGCGTAGGGAGTGAGAACACTGAAGCTTTCTTT. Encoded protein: CASSVGSENTEAFF.